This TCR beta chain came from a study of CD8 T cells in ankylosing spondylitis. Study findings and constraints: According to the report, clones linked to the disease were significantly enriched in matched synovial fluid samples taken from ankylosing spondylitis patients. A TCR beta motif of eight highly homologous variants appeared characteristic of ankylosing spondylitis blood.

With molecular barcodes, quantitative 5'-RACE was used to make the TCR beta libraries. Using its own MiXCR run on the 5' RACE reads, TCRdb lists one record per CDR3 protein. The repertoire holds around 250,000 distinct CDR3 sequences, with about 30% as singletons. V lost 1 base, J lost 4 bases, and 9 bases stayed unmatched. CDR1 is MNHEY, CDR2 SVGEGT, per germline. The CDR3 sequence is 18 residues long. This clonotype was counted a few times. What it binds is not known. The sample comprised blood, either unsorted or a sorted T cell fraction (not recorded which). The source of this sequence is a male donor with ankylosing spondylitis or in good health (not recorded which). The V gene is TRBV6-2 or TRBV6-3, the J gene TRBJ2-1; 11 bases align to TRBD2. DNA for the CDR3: TGTGCCAGCAGTTACTTCCTTACCGGGACTAGCGGATACAATGAGCAGTTCTTC. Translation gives CASSYFLTGTSGYNEQFF.